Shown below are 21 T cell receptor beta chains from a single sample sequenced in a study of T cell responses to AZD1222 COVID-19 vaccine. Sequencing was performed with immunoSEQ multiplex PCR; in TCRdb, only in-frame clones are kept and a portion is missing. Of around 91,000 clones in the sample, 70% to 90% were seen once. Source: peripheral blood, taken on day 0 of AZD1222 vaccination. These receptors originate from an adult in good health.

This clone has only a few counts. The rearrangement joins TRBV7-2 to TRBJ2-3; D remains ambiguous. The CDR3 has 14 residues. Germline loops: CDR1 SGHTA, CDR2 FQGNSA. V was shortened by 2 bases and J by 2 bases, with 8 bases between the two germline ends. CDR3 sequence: CASSLTVNTDTQYF. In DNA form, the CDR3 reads TGTGCCAGCAGCTTAACAGTCAACACAGATACGCAGTATTTT.

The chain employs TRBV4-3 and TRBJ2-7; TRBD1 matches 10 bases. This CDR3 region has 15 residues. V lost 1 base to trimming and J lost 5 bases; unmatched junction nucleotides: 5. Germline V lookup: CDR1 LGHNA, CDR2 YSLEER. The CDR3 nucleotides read TGCGCCAGCAGCCAAGCCCGGGACAGGGGTAACGAGCAGTACTTC. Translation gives CASSQARDRGNEQYF.

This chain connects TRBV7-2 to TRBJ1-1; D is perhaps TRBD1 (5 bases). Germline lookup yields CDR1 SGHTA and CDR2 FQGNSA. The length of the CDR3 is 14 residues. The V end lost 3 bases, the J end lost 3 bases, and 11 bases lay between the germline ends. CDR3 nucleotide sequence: TGTGCCAGCAGCTTGGCGCCGGGGGACACTGAAGCTTTCTTT. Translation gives CASSLAPGDTEAFF. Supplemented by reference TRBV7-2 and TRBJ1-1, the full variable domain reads GAGVSQSPSNKVTEKGKDVELRCDPISGHTALYWYRQSLGQGLEFLIYFQGNSAPDKSGLPSDRFSAERTGGSVSTLTIQRTQQEDSAVYLCASSLAPGDTEAFFGQGTRLTVV.

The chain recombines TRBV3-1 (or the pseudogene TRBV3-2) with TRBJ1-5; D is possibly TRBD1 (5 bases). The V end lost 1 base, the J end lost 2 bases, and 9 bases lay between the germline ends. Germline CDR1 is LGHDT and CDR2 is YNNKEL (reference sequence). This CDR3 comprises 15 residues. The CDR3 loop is CASSQGSGGNQPQHF. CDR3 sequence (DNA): TGTGCCAGCAGCCAAGGGTCGGGGGGCAATCAGCCCCAGCATTTT.

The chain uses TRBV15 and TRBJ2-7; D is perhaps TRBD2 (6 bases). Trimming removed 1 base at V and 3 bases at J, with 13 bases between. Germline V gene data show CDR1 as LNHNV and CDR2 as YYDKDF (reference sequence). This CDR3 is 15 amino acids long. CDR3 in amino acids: CATSRGGTGGYEQYF. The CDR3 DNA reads TGTGCCACCAGCAGAGGAGGGACTGGGGGCTACGAGCAGTACTTC.

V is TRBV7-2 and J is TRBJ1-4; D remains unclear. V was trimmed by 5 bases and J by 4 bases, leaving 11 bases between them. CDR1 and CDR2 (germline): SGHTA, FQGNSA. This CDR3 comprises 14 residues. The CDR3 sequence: CASSAGRSNEKLFF. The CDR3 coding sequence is TGTGCCAGCAGCGCCGGACGAAGTAATGAAAAACTGTTTTTT. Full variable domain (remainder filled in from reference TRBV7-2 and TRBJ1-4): GAGVSQSPSNKVTEKGKDVELRCDPISGHTALYWYRQSLGQGLEFLIYFQGNSAPDKSGLPSDRFSAERTGGSVSTLTIQRTQQEDSAVYLCASSAGRSNEKLFFGSGTQLSVL.

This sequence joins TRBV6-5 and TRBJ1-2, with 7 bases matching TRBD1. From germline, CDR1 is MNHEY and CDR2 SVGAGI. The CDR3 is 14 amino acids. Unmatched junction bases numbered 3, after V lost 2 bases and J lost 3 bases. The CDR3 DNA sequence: TGTGCCAGCAGTTACCAAACAGGGGACTATGGCTACACCTTC. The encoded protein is CASSYQTGDYGYTF.

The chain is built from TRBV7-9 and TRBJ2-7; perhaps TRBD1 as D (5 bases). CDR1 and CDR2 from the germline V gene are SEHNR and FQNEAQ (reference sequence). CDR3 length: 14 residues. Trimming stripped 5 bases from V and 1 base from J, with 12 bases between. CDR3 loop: CASSKYQGSYEQYF. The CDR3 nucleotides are TGTGCCAGCAGCAAATACCAGGGTTCCTACGAGCAGTACTTC.

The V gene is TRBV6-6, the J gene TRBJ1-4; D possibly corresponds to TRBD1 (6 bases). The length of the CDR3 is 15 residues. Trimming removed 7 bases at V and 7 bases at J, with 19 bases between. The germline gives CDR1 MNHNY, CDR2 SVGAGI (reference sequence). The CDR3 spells CASTSGAGRGEKLFF. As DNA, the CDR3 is TGTGCCAGCACCTCAGGGGCAGGGAGGGGTGAAAAACTGTTTTTT.

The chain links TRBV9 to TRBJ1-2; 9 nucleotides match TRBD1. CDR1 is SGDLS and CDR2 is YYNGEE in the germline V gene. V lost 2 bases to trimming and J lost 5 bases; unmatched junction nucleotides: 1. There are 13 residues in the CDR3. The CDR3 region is CASSVGTGYGYTF. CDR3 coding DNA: TGTGCCAGCAGCGTTGGGACAGGGTATGGCTACACCTTC. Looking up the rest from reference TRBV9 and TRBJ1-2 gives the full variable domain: DSGVTQTPKHLITATGQRVTLRCSPRSGDLSVYWYQQSLDQGLQFLIQYYNGEERAKGNILERFSAQQFPDLHSELNLSSLELGDSALYFCASSVGTGYGYTFGSGTRLTVV.

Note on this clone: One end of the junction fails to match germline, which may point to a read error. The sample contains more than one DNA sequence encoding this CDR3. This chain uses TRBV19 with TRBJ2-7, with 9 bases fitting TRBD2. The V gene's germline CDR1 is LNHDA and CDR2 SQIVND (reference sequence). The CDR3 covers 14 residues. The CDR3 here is CASSIAGESYEQYF. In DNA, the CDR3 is TGTGCCAGTAGCATAGCGGGAGAGTCCTACGAGCAGTACTTC.

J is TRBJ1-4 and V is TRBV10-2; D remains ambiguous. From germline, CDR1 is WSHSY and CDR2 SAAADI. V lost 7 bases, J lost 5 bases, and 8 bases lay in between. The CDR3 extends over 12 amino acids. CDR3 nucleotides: TGCGCCAGCAAGAGGAAAAATGAAAAACTGTTTTTT. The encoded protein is CASKRKNEKLFF.

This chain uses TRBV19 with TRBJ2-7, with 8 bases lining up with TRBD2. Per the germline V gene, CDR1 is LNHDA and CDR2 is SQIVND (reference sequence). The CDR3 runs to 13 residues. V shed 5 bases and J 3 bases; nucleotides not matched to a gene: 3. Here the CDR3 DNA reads TGTGCCAGTAGTCCGGGGGGGGTCTACGAGCAGTACTTC. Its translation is CASSPGGVYEQYF.

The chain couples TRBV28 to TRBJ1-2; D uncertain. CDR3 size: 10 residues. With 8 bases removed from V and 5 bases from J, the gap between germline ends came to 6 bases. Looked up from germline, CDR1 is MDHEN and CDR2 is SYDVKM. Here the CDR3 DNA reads TGTGCCAGCTCGAGGTATGGCTACACCTTC. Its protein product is CASSRYGYTF.

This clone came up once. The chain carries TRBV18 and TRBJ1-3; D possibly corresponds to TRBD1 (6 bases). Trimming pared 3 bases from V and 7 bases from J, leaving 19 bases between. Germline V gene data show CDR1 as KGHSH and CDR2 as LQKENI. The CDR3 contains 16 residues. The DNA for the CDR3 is TGTGCCAGCTCACCCGGGACACATATTGTACAGAACACCATATATTTT. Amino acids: CASSPGTHIVQNTIYF.

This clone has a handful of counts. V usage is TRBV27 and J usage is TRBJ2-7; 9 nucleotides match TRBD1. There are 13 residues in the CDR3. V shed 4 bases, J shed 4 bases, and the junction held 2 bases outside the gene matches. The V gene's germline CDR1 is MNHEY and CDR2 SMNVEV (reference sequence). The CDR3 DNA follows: TGTGCCAGCAGTTCGGGACAGGGTTACGAGCAGTACTTC. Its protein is CASSSGQGYEQYF.

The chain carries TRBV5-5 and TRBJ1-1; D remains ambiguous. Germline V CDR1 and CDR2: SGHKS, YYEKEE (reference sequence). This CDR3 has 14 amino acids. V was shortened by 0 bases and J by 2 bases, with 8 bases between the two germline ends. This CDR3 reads CASSLEWGNTEAFF. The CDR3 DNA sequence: TGTGCCAGCAGCTTGGAATGGGGAAACACTGAAGCTTTCTTT.

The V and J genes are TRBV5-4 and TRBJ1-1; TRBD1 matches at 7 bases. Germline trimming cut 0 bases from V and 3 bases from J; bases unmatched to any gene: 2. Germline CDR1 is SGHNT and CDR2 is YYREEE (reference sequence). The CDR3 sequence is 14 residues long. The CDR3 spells CASSLGTGHTEAFF. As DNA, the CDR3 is TGTGCCAGCAGCTTGGGGACAGGACACACTGAAGCTTTCTTT.

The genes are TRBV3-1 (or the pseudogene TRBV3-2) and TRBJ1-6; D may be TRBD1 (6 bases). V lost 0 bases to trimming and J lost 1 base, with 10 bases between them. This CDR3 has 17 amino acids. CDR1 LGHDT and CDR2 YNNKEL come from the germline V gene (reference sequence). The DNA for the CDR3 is TGTGCCAGCAGCCAAGAAGGGCAGGGGTCCTATAATTCACCCCTCCACTTT. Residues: CASSQEGQGSYNSPLHF.

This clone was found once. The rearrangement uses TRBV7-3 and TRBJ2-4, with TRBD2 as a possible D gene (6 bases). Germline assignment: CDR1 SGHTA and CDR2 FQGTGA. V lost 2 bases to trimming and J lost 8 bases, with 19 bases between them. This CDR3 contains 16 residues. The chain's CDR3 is CASSLQGGGGVDIQYF. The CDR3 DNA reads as TGTGCCAGCAGCTTACAGGGTGGGGGAGGCGTGGACATTCAGTACTTC.

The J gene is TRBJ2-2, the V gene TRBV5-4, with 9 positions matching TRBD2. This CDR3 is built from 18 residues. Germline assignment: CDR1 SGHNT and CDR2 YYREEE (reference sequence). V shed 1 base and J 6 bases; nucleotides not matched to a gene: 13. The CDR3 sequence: CASSLKSTGGRVAGELFF. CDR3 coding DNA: TGTGCCAGCAGCTTGAAATCTACGGGCGGGAGGGTCGCCGGGGAGCTGTTTTTT.